Shown below are 2 T cell receptor beta chains from a single sample sequenced in a study of blood T cell repertoires in COVID-19. The assay was immunoSEQ multiplex PCR, and TCRdb's table has in-frame clones only and misses some. The sample holds around 250,000 clones, around 83% seen once. Source material: PBMCs or T cells enriched from blood (not recorded which). Source of these receptors: a man aged 40-55 years who had been exposed to COVID-19.

Worth noting for this clone: Additional DNA sequences in this sample encode the identical CDR3. The DNA for the CDR3 is TGTGCCAGTAGTATCGCTAGCGGGAGCTACGAGCAGTACTTC. It specifies CASSIASGSYEQYF. The rearrangement uses TRBV19 and TRBJ2-7, with 10 bases aligning to TRBD2. Germline V gene data show CDR1 as LNHDA and CDR2 as SQIVND (reference sequence). J gave up 3 bases and V 3 bases, and 2 bases lay outside the gene matches. The CDR3 runs to 14 residues.

The gene calls are TRBV5-1 and TRBJ2-7; the D is unclear. The germline V and J ends were trimmed by 2 bases and 3 bases, with 9 bases remaining between them. This CDR3 spans 13 amino acids. Per the germline V gene, CDR1 is SGHRS and CDR2 is YFSETQ. The CDR3 DNA reads TGCGCCAGCAGCTTCGAGGAGATCTACGAGCAGTACTTC. It translates to CASSFEEIYEQYF.